Following are 30 T cell receptor beta chains from one sample sequenced in a study of blood T cell repertoires in COVID-19. The method was immunoSEQ multiplex PCR; TCRdb's version includes in-frame clones alone and lacks a portion of them. The sample holds about 110,000 clones, 70% to 90% seen once. Material for sequencing was peripheral blood. The receptor set was obtained from a human donor in a cohort sampled during active COVID-19.

The chain has TRBV5-4 and TRBJ1-3; tentative D call: TRBD1 (6 bases). Looked up from germline, CDR1 is SGHNT and CDR2 is YYREEE (reference sequence). Trimming left V 3 bases short and J 0 bases short, with 13 bases between. The CDR3 loop spans 16 amino acids. Written as DNA, the CDR3 is TGTGCCAGCAGCTCTGAACAGGGTTCCTCTGGAAACACCATATATTTT. Translation gives CASSSEQGSSGNTIYF.

The gene calls are TRBV24-1 and TRBJ2-5; the match to TRBD2 covers 8 bases. Germline V lookup: CDR1 KGHDR, CDR2 SFDVKD. V lost 0 bases and J lost 2; bases outside the gene matches: 4. CDR3 length equals 16 residues. The chain's CDR3 is CATSDLASGRQETQYF. CDR3 DNA sequence: TGTGCCACCAGTGATTTGGCTAGCGGGCGACAAGAGACCCAGTACTTC.

The chain employs TRBV11-2 and TRBJ2-1; tentatively, D is TRBD2 (6 bases). V lost 5 bases, J lost 14 bases, and 25 bases lay in between. Germline-derived CDR1 and CDR2 are SGHAT and FQNNGV. The CDR3 consists of 15 residues. The CDR3 loop is CASSRSGWGGEEEFF. The CDR3 DNA reads TGTGCCAGCAGCCGATCGGGATGGGGCGGGGAAGAGGAGTTCTTC.

The CDR3 sequence: CASSYFAASSSHEQFF. In DNA, the CDR3 is TGTGCCAGCAGTTACTTCGCGGCTAGCTCTAGCCATGAGCAGTTCTTC. The J gene is TRBJ2-1, the V gene TRBV6-6, with TRBD2 as a possible D gene (5 bases). V shed 1 base and J shed 8 bases, with 18 bases lying between them. Per the germline V gene, CDR1 is MNHNY and CDR2 is SVGAGI (reference sequence). The CDR3 runs to 16 residues.

The genes are TRBV11-2 and TRBJ2-2; 9 positions agree with TRBD1. The V gene's germline CDR1 is SGHAT and CDR2 FQNNGV. This CDR3 comprises 17 residues. V dropped 0 bases and J dropped 8; count of bases not matched to a gene: 10. CDR3 DNA: TGTGCCAGCAGCTTAGATTGGCGGGACAGGGTGTCGGGGGAGCTGTTTTTT. Translated, it gives CASSLDWRDRVSGELFF.

The gene calls are TRBV5-4 and TRBJ2-3; the match to TRBD1 covers 10 bases. Trimming removed 4 bases from V and 2 bases from J; junction bases left unmatched: 7. CDR1 is SGHNT and CDR2 is YYREEE in the germline V gene (reference sequence). This CDR3 contains 16 residues. The chain's CDR3 is CASSEKTGGFTDTQYF. The CDR3 DNA sequence: TGTGCCAGCAGCGAGAAGACAGGGGGCTTCACAGATACGCAGTATTTT.

The genes are TRBV14 and TRBJ2-3; D not certain. The CDR3 length is 15 residues. CDR1 SGHDN and CDR2 FVKESK come from the germline V gene. V was pared by 2 bases and J by 1 base, with 10 bases between. The CDR3 loop reads CASSQLVRGTDTQYF. The CDR3 bases are TGTGCCAGCAGCCAACTTGTACGGGGCACAGATACGCAGTATTTT.

The chain has TRBV7-2 and TRBJ2-1; 11 bases fit TRBD2. The length of the CDR3 is 17 residues. V lost 4 bases and J lost 1; bases outside the gene matches: 6. The germline gives CDR1 SGHTA, CDR2 FQGNSA. This CDR3 reads CASSSRTSGRSYNEQFF. In nucleotides, the CDR3 is TGTGCCAGCAGCTCCCGGACTAGCGGGCGATCCTACAATGAGCAGTTCTTC.

The chain is built from TRBV10-3 and TRBJ1-4; maybe TRBD1 (5 bases). Trimming stripped 5 bases from V and 6 bases from J, with 25 bases between. The germline V gene has CDR1 ENHRY and CDR2 SYGVKD. CDR3 length equals 18 residues. As DNA, the CDR3 is TGTGCCATCAGTCCCGACCCGAGGGGAGGGTTTACCCATGAAAAACTGTTTTTT. Its translation is CAISPDPRGGFTHEKLFF.

V is TRBV14 and J is TRBJ2-1; 7 bases fit TRBD2. This CDR3 has 15 amino acids. After removal of 1 base from V and 2 bases from J, the junction contained 2 bases not matched to a gene. Per germline, CDR1 SGHDN and CDR2 FVKESK. The CDR3 DNA is TGTGCCAGCAGCCAAGTTGCGGGGGCCTACAATGAGCAGTTCTTC. It is translated as CASSQVAGAYNEQFF.

The CDR3 DNA reads as TGTGCCAGCAGTTCCATCTCGGGTCTCCAGTTCTTC. Protein sequence: CASSSISGLQFF. The chain carries TRBV6-5 and TRBJ2-1, with D unresolved. Trimming left V 4 bases short and J 13 bases short, with 14 bases between. The CDR3 spans 12 residues. Germline CDR1 MNHEY, CDR2 SVGAGI.

The rearrangement joins TRBV7-2 to TRBJ2-5, with D perhaps TRBD2 (6 bases). Deletions cut 5 bases from V and 5 bases from J, with 12 bases between. From germline, CDR1 is SGHTA and CDR2 FQGNSA. The CDR3 has 13 amino acids. In DNA form, the CDR3 reads TGTGCCAGCAGCCTGGGGACTGCGGAGACCCAGTACTTC. Translated, it gives CASSLGTAETQYF.

This chain uses TRBV6-5 with TRBJ1-2; D is unclear. Germline loops: CDR1 MNHEY, CDR2 SVGAGI. V dropped 0 bases and J dropped 6 bases, with 8 bases sitting between them. The CDR3 contains 13 residues. The CDR3 region is CASSYSGSHGYTF. For the CDR3, the DNA is TGTGCCAGCAGTTACTCAGGGAGCCATGGCTACACCTTC.

For this clone: The sample contains more than one DNA sequence encoding this CDR3. The rearrangement links TRBV28 to TRBJ1-3, with 9 bases matching TRBD1. Germline values: CDR1 MDHEN, CDR2 SYDVKM. Trimming cost V 6 bases and J 2 bases; bases outside gene matches: 8. The CDR3 totals 16 residues. The CDR3 loop reads CASRPTGTGPGNTIYF. CDR3 coding DNA: TGTGCCAGCAGGCCAACCGGGACAGGGCCTGGAAACACCATATATTTT.

This clone showed up just once. The V and J genes are TRBV5-1 and TRBJ2-5; D is undetermined. V was cut by 0 bases and J by 4 bases, with 7 bases left in between. This CDR3 spans 13 amino acids. Germline CDR1 and CDR2: SGHRS and YFSETQ. The CDR3 region is CASSLGALETQYF. The CDR3 coding sequence is TGCGCCAGCAGCTTGGGGGCACTAGAGACCCAGTACTTC.

The chain combines TRBV11-1 with TRBJ2-1; D is ambiguous. V was shortened by 2 bases and J by 8 bases, with 4 bases between the two germline ends. This CDR3 is built from 11 residues. In germline, CDR1 is SGHAT, CDR2 FQDESV (reference sequence). CDR3 coding DNA: TGTGCCAGCAGCTTAAGCCATGAGCAGTTCTTC. Protein product: CASSLSHEQFF.

The chain has TRBV30 and TRBJ1-3; D perhaps matches TRBD1 (5 bases). This CDR3 comprises 13 residues. Trimming shortened V by 4 bases and J by 4 bases, and 11 bases separated the two germline ends. Germline V CDR1 and CDR2: GTSNPN, SVGIG (reference sequence). CDR3 protein: CAWTRAAGNTIYF. CDR3 sequence (DNA): TGTGCCTGGACCAGGGCCGCGGGAAACACCATATATTTT.

The chain combines TRBV23-1 with TRBJ2-7; 8 positions agree with TRBD1. TRBV23-1 is recorded as an ORF, its role being uncertain. This CDR3 region has 17 residues. V trimming: 2 bases; J trimming: 5 bases; junction bases outside the gene matches: 14. CDR3 sequence: CASSQTPTGRGLHEQYF. In nucleotides, the CDR3 is TGCGCCAGCAGTCAAACCCCAACCGGCAGGGGGCTCCACGAGCAGTACTTC.

The J gene is TRBJ2-1, the V gene TRBV19; D is undetermined. The CDR3 loop spans 13 amino acids. Trimming left V 4 bases short and J 8 bases short, with 12 bases between. The V gene's germline CDR1 is LNHDA and CDR2 SQIVND (reference sequence). CDR3 coding DNA: TGTGCCAGTAGTAAGCCACCAGGCCATGAGCAGTTCTTC. It specifies CASSKPPGHEQFF. Based on the CDR3 plus reference TRBV19 and TRBJ2-1, the full variable domain is DGGITQSPKYLFRKEGQNVTLSCEQNLNHDAMYWYRQDPGQGLRLIYYSQIVNDFQKGDIAEGYSVSREKKESFPLTVTSAQKNPTAFYLCASSKPPGHEQFFGPGTRLTVL.

J is TRBJ2-3 and V is TRBV5-4, with D perhaps matching TRBD1 (5 bases). CDR3 length: 18 amino acids. Germline V gene lookup returns CDR1 SGHNT and CDR2 YYREEE (reference sequence). The V end was cut by 1 base, the J end by 0 bases, with 18 bases between. The CDR3 region is CASSLRRWGGTSTDTQYF. In DNA, the CDR3 is TGTGCCAGCAGCTTGAGGCGCTGGGGCGGAACTAGCACAGATACGCAGTATTTT.

In this sample, this clone turned up once. The chain carries TRBV24-1 and TRBJ2-1; TRBD1 matches 8 bases. The CDR3 spans 17 residues. Per germline, CDR1 KGHDR and CDR2 SFDVKD. With 3 bases clipped from V and 4 bases from J, the junction kept 10 bases outside the gene matches. The CDR3 region has the DNA TGTGCCACCAGTGATCTAAGTTCAGGGGGCTGGTACAATGAGCAGTTCTTC. Translating gives CATSDLSSGGWYNEQFF.

This clone was recorded once. As DNA, the CDR3 is TGTGCCAGCAGGAGGACAGGGACTACCTACGAGCAGTACTTC. Translated: CASRRTGTTYEQYF. The chain has TRBV2 and TRBJ2-7; TRBD1 is a possible D gene (8 bases). Trimming removed 6 bases at V and 2 bases at J, with 14 bases between. CDR1 SNHLY and CDR2 FYNNEI come from the germline V gene. This CDR3 contains 14 residues.

The CDR3 loop is CASRGPNQPQHF. The CDR3 DNA sequence: TGTGCCAGCCGGGGTCCCAATCAGCCCCAGCATTTT. The chain links TRBV6-5 to TRBJ1-5; the D is unclear. Trimming cost V 8 bases and J 3 bases, with 8 bases left between them. The CDR3 is 12 residues long. Germline lookup yields CDR1 MNHEY and CDR2 SVGAGI.

J is TRBJ1-5 and V is TRBV7-2; TRBD1 is a possible D gene (6 bases). There are 15 residues in the CDR3. Per the germline V gene, CDR1 is SGHTA and CDR2 is FQGNSA. V lost 5 bases and J 0 bases, leaving 11 bases between the germline ends. The CDR3 bases are TGTGCCAGCAGCAGCCTGACAGGTAGCAATCAGCCCCAGCATTTT. Translation: CASSSLTGSNQPQHF.

The chain links TRBV28 to TRBJ1-1; no reliable D call. Per germline, CDR1 MDHEN and CDR2 SYDVKM. CDR3 length: 13 residues. Between the trimmed V and J ends, which lost 6 bases and 8 bases, there was a span of 16 bases. CDR3 in DNA: TGTGCCAGCAGGGCAGACGGAACTAGGGAAGCTTTCTTT. Amino acids: CASRADGTREAFF.

V and J are TRBV2 and TRBJ2-5, with 9 bases aligning to TRBD1. Germline V CDR1 and CDR2: SNHLY, FYNNEI. V shed 4 bases and J 0 bases; nucleotides not matched to a gene: 3. The CDR3 has 15 residues. The CDR3 nucleotides read TGTGCCAGCAGTGTGACAGGGGGTAACCAAGAGACCCAGTACTTC. Protein product: CASSVTGGNQETQYF.

The chain recombines TRBV28 with TRBJ1-4; D call uncertain. The CDR3 consists of 17 residues. Germline V gene data show CDR1 as MDHEN and CDR2 as SYDVKM. V lost 4 bases to trimming and J lost 4 bases, with 19 bases between them. The CDR3 sequence: CASSSGVYKTDNEKLFF. As DNA, the CDR3 is TGTGCCAGCAGTTCAGGCGTCTATAAGACGGATAATGAAAAACTGTTTTTT.

The chain has TRBV7-3 and TRBJ2-2; D unresolved. Germline assignment: CDR1 SGHTA and CDR2 FQGTGA. The germline V and J ends were trimmed by 4 bases and 6 bases, with 9 bases remaining between them. The CDR3 contains 13 residues. CDR3 DNA: TGTGCCAGCAGCTCGCAGCAGGCCGGGGAGCTGTTTTTT. Protein sequence: CASSSQQAGELFF.

This chain joins TRBV6-5 and TRBJ2-7, with TRBD1 identical over 8 bases. The CDR3 is made up of 15 amino acids. V dropped 6 bases and J dropped 1; count of bases not matched to a gene: 8. Germline V gives CDR1 MNHEY, CDR2 SVGAGI. The CDR3 sequence is CASRPGGGMSYEQYF. The CDR3 bases are TGTGCCAGCAGGCCAGGGGGCGGTATGTCCTACGAGCAGTACTTC.

The chain uses TRBV27 and TRBJ2-7; 8 nucleotides match TRBD1. Germline V gene lookup returns CDR1 MNHEY and CDR2 SMNVEV (reference sequence). The CDR3 loop spans 14 amino acids. The V and J ends lost 2 bases and 3 bases, in that order; junction bases with no gene match: 3. CDR3: CASSLAGTGYEQYF. CDR3 coding DNA: TGTGCCAGCAGTTTAGCGGGGACAGGCTACGAGCAGTACTTC.